This is a list of T cell receptor beta chains from one sample in a study of memory CD4+ T cells and cytomegalovirus serostatus. Profiled with immunoSEQ multiplex PCR; TCRdb holds only in-frame clones, not every one. The sample lists over 35,000 clones, around 82% occurring once. The sequenced sample consisted of memory CD4+ T cells from blood. These TCRs come from an adult in good health and CMV-seronegative. Both conserved end residues are part of each CDR3. A D gene is named only where the DNA matches it firmly. Rows give clone size only sometimes, using once, few, many, or a class for an expanded clone.

j_call clone_size d_call v_call cdr3_aa cdr3_nt
TRBJ2-2 NA NA TRBV12-5 CASGLVEGEGTGELFF TGTGCTAGTGGTTTGGTAGAGGGCGAGGGCACCGGGGAGCTGTTTTTT
TRBJ1-2 NA NA TRBV5-1 CASGAEEGYTF TGCGCCAGCGGGGCGGAGGAGGGCTACACCTTC
TRBJ2-2 NA NA TRBV9 CASSVDRDTGELFF TGTGCCAGCAGCGTAGACAGGGACACCGGGGAGCTGTTTTTT
TRBJ2-2 NA NA TRBV7-6 CASSPGAGELFF TGTGCCAGCAGCCCCGGGGCCGGGGAGCTGTTTTTT
TRBJ1-1 NA NA TRBV30 CAWGGQGFGMNTEAFF TGTGCCTGGGGCGGCCAGGGTTTCGGGATGAACACTGAAGCTTTCTTT
TRBJ2-7 NA NA TRBV23-1 CASLQRSPYEQYF TGCGCCAGCCTCCAAAGGAGTCCCTACGAGCAGTACTTC
TRBJ1-1 few NA TRBV6-1 CASTWSGWENTEAFF TGTGCCAGCACTTGGAGTGGTTGGGAGAACACTGAAGCTTTCTTT
TRBJ1-4 NA TRBD1 TRBV11-2 CASSRDRGEKLFF TGTGCCAGCAGCCGGGACAGGGGTGAAAAACTGTTTTTT
TRBJ1-2 NA NA TRBV4-3 CASSSQPQGLYGYTF TGCGCCAGCAGCTCACAACCACAGGGCCTCTATGGCTACACCTTC
TRBJ1-6 medium-sized TRBD1 TRBV7-6 CASSLQGEDSPLHF TGTGCCAGCAGCTTACAGGGGGAGGACTCACCCCTCCACTTT
TRBJ1-1 few TRBD1 TRBV19 CASTRLTGGKTEAFF TGTGCCAGTACCAGACTTACAGGGGGGAAGACTGAAGCTTTCTTT
TRBJ1-1 NA NA TRBV6-6 CASSYSTVYGTEAFF TGTGCCAGCAGTTACTCGACCGTGTACGGCACTGAAGCTTTCTTT
TRBJ1-4 NA NA TRBV30 CAWAPTRLNEKLFF TGTGCCTGGGCCCCTACTAGGCTTAATGAAAAACTGTTTTTT
TRBJ1-4 NA TRBD1 TRBV6-1 CASSSDRGNEKLFF TGTGCCAGCAGCTCGGACAGGGGAAACGAAAAACTGTTTTTT
TRBJ2-1 NA TRBD2 TRBV4-2 CASSQEPLAASYNEQFF TGTGCCAGCAGCCAAGAGCCACTAGCGGCTTCCTACAATGAGCAGTTCTTC
TRBJ1-5 NA NA TRBV7-2 CASSSYNQPQHF TGTGCCAGCAGCTCATACAATCAGCCCCAGCATTTT
TRBJ2-5 NA NA TRBV7-2 CASSSNGPRETQYF TGTGCCAGCAGCTCGAACGGGCCTCGGGAGACCCAGTACTTC
TRBJ1-6 NA TRBD1 TRBV19 CASSPRRGTGSSDSPLHF TGTGCCAGTAGTCCCCGCCGAGGGACAGGGAGTTCTGACTCACCCCTCCACTTT
TRBJ1-2 NA NA TRBV30 CAWGHGRFYGYTF TGTGCCTGGGGTCACGGACGGTTTTATGGCTACACCTTC
TRBJ2-7 few TRBD2 TRBV4-3 CASSQESASGYEQYF TGCGCCAGCAGCCAAGAGTCGGCTAGCGGCTACGAGCAGTACTTC
TRBJ2-5 once TRBD2 TRBV7-2 CASSHSGVQETQYF TGTGCCAGCAGCCATAGCGGGGTACAAGAGACCCAGTACTTC
TRBJ2-1 NA TRBD1 TRBV2 CASKIRGSYNEQFF TGTGCCAGCAAAATCAGGGGGTCCTACAATGAGCAGTTCTTC
TRBJ2-1 NA NA TRBV7-7 CASSLGGGGEQFF TGTGCCAGCAGCTTAGGGGGGGGCGGCGAGCAGTTCTTC
TRBJ1-5 NA NA TRBV4-3 CASSLAGTNQPQHF TGCGCCAGCAGCCTCGCCGGTACCAATCAGCCCCAGCATTTT
TRBJ2-3 NA NA TRBV7-3 CASSLRTGGDTQYF TGTGCCAGCAGCTTAAGAACGGGGGGCGATACGCAGTATTTT
TRBJ2-3 NA TRBD2 TRBV7-3 CASSSPGRGGRTSTDTQYF TGTGCCAGCAGCTCTCCTGGGCGGGGGGGCCGGACTAGCACAGATACGCAGTATTTT
TRBJ2-7 NA TRBD2 TRBV5-4 CASSGRGRAYEQYF TGTGCCAGCAGCGGGAGGGGAAGAGCGTACGAGCAGTACTTC